This record looks at one T cell receptor (beta chain) sequence and its context. This specimen comes from a study of beta chain features in type 1 diabetes. Every isolated RNA sample was fully reverse transcribed, so sequencing captured expressed TCRB transcripts. Measured with immunoSEQ multiplex PCR; TCRdb has only the in-frame clones, and not every one. The table lists a few hundred thousand clones, approximately 15% of them singletons. Germline CDR1 reads SGHNT; CDR2 reads YYREEE (reference sequence). This CDR3 has 14 amino acids. J lost 7 bases, V lost 0 bases, and 3 bases had no gene match. The genes are TRBV5-4 and TRBJ2-1; 8 bases line up with TRBD2. The specimen was naive CD4+ T cells from blood. The sequence came from a man between 25 and 39 years old in good health. The CDR3 sequence is CASSLAGGPNEQFF. Written as DNA, the CDR3 is TGTGCCAGCAGCTTGGCGGGGGGGCCGAATGAGCAGTTCTTC. Together with reference TRBV5-4 and TRBJ2-1, the CDR3 gives the full variable domain: ETGVTQSPTHLIKTRGQQVTLRCSSQSGHNTVSWYQQALGQGPQFIFQYYREEENGRGNFPPRFSGLQFPNYSSELNVNALELDDSALYLCASSLAGGPNEQFFGPGTRLTVL.